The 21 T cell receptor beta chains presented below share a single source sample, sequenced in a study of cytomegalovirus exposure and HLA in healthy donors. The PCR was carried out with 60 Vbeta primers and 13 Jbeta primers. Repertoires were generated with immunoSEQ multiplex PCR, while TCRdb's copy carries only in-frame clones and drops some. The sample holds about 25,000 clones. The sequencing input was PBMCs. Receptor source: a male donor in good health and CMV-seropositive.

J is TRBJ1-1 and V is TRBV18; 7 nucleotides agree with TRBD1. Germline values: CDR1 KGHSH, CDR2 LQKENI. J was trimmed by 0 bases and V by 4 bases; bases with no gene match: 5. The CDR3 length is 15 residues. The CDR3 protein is CASSRRQGVNTEAFF. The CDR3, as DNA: TGTGCCAGCTCACGACGACAGGGAGTGAACACTGAAGCTTTCTTT. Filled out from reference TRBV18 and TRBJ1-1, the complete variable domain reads NAGVMQNPRHLVRRRGQEARLRCSPMKGHSHVYWYRQLPEEGLKFMVYLQKENIIDESGMPKERFSAEFPKEGPSILRIQQVVRGDSAAYFCASSRRQGVNTEAFFGQGTRLTVV.

The CDR3, as DNA: TGCGCCAGCAGCCCGGGACTAGCGGGAGGGTTTGTCTACGAGCAGTACTTC. It encodes CASSPGLAGGFVYEQYF. The chain uses TRBV5-1 and TRBJ2-7; 16 bases are shared with TRBD2. There are 17 residues in the CDR3. CDR1 SGHRS and CDR2 YFSETQ come from the germline V gene. The V gene end was trimmed by 4 bases and the J gene end by 3 bases; junction bases not matched to a gene: 7.

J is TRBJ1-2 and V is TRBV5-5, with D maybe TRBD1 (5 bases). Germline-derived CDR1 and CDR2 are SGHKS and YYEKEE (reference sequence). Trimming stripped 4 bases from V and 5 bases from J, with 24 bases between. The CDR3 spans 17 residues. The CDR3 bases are TGTGCCAGCAGCCCGCAGGGCGTGGCAGTGGGGCCGTATGGCTACACCTTC. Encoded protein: CASSPQGVAVGPYGYTF. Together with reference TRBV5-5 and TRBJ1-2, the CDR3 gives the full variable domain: DAGVTQSPTHLIKTRGQQVTLRCSPISGHKSVSWYQQVLGQGPQFIFQYYEKEERGRGNFPDRFSARQFPNYSSELNVNALLLGDSALYLCASSPQGVAVGPYGYTFGSGTRLTVV.

The CDR3 sequence is CAWSDGHEQYF. As DNA, the CDR3 is TGTGCCTGGAGCGATGGGCACGAGCAGTACTTC. The genes are TRBV30 and TRBJ2-7; D ambiguous. The CDR3 length is 11 residues. The germline V gene has CDR1 GTSNPN and CDR2 SVGIG (reference sequence). V shed 3 bases and J shed 5 bases, with 8 bases lying between them.

CDR3 residues: CASSFLAGGGETQYF. The CDR3 DNA reads TGCGCCAGCAGCTTCTTAGCGGGGGGCGGGGAGACCCAGTACTTC. This chain joins TRBV5-1 and TRBJ2-5; 10 nucleotides match TRBD2. The germline CDR1 and CDR2 sequences are SGHRS and YFSETQ. V was pared by 2 bases and J by 5 bases, with 6 bases of the junction left unmatched. This CDR3 has 15 residues.

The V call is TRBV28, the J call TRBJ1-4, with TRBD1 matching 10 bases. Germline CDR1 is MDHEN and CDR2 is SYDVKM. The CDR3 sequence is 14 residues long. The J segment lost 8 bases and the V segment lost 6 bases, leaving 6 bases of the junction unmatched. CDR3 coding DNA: TGTGCCAGCAGGCCCGGGACAGGGGAAGAAAAACTGTTTTTT. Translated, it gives CASRPGTGEEKLFF.

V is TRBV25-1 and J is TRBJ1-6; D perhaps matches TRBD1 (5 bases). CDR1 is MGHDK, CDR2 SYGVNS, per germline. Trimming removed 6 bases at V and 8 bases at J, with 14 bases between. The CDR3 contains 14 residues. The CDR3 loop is CASRSPQGDSPLHF. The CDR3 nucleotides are TGTGCCAGCAGAAGCCCACAAGGGGATTCACCCCTCCACTTT.

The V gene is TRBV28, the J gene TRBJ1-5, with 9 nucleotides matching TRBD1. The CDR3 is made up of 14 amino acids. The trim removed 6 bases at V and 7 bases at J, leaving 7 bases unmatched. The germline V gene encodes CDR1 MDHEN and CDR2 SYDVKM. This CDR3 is CASRGTGISQPQHF. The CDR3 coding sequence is TGTGCCAGCAGAGGGACAGGGATCAGCCAGCCCCAGCATTTT.

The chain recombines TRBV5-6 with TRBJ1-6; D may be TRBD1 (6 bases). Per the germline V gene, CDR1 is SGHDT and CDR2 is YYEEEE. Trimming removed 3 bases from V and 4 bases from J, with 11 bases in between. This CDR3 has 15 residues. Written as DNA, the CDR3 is TGTGCCAGCAGCTACGGACAGTTTTATAATTCACCCCTCCACTTT. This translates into CASSYGQFYNSPLHF.

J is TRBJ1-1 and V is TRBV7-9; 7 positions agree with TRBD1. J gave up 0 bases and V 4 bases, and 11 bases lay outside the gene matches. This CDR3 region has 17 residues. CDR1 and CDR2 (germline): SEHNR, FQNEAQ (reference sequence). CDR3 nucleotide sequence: TGTGCCAGCAGCTCCGCCCTGCGGGACAGACTGAACACTGAAGCTTTCTTT. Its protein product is CASSSALRDRLNTEAFF.

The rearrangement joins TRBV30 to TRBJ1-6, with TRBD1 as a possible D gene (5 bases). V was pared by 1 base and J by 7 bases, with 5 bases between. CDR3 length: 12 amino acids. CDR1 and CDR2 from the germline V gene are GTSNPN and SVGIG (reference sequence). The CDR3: CAWSEGNSPLHF. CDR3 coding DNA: TGTGCCTGGAGTGAGGGGAATTCACCCCTCCACTTT.

CDR3 coding DNA: TGCAGCGTCCTGGACAGGGCCCTCGAGCAGTACTTC. Protein: CSVLDRALEQYF. The rearrangement links TRBV29-1 to TRBJ2-7; 8 bases line up with TRBD1. Trimming removed 6 bases from V and 6 bases from J; junction bases left unmatched: 7. Germline CDR1 and CDR2: SQVTM and ANQGSEA. The CDR3 loop spans 12 amino acids.

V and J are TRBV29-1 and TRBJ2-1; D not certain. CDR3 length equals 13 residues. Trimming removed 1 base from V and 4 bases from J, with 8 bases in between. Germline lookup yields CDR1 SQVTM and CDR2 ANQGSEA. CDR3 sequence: CSVEAVTYNEQFF. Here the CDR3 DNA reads TGCAGCGTTGAAGCGGTGACATACAATGAGCAGTTCTTC.

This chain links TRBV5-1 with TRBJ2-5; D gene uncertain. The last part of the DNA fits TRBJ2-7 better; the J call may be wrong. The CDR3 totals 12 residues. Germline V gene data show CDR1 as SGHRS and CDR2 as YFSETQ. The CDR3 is CASSLGHYEQYF. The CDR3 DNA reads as TGCGCCAGCAGCTTGGGACATTACGAGCAGTACTTC.

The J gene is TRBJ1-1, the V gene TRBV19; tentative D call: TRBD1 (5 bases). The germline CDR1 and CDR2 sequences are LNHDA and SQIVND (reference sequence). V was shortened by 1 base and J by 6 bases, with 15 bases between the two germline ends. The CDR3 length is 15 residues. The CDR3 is CASSIGVGVISEAFF. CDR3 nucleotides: TGTGCCAGTAGTATAGGGGTAGGGGTCATCTCTGAAGCTTTCTTT.

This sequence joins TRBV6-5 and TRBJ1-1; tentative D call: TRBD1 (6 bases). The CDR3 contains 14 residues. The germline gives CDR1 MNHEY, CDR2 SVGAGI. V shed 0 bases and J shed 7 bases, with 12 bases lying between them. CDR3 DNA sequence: TGTGCCAGCAGTTACTCCCCAGGGGAACTTGAAGCTTTCTTT. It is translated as CASSYSPGELEAFF.

DNA of the CDR3: TGTGCCAGCAGGACCGCGCAGGGCAGTGGAAACACCATATATTTT. Translated, it gives CASRTAQGSGNTIYF. The chain recombines TRBV6-5 with TRBJ1-3; weak D call: TRBD1 (5 bases). V was cut by 6 bases and J by 3 bases, with 15 bases left in between. Germline values: CDR1 MNHEY, CDR2 SVGAGI. The CDR3 length is 15 residues.

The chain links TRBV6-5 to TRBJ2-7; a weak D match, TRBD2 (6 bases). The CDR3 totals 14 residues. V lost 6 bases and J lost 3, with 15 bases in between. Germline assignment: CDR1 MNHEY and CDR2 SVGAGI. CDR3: CASRRLVGSYEQYF. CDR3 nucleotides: TGTGCCAGCAGGCGACTAGTTGGTAGCTACGAGCAGTACTTC.

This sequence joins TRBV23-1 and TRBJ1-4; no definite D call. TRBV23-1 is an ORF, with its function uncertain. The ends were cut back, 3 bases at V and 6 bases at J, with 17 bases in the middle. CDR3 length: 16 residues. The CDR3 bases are TGCGCCAGCAGTCACCGGACTGTGAGAGGTGATGAAAAACTGTTTTTT. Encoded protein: CASSHRTVRGDEKLFF.

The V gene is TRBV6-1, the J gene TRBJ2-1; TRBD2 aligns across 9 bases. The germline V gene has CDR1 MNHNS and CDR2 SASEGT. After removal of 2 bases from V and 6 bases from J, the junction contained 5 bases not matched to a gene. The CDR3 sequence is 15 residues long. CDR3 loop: CASSEQAGGPNEQFF. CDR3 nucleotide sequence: TGTGCCAGCAGTGAACAGGCGGGGGGGCCCAATGAGCAGTTCTTC.

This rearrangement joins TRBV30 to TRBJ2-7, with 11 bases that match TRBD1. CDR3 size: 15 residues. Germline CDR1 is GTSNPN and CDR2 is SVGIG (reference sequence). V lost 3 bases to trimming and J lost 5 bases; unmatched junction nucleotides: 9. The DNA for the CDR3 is TGTGCCTGGAGCCGCAAAAGGGACAGGGGGAACGAGCAGTACTTC. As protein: CAWSRKRDRGNEQYF.